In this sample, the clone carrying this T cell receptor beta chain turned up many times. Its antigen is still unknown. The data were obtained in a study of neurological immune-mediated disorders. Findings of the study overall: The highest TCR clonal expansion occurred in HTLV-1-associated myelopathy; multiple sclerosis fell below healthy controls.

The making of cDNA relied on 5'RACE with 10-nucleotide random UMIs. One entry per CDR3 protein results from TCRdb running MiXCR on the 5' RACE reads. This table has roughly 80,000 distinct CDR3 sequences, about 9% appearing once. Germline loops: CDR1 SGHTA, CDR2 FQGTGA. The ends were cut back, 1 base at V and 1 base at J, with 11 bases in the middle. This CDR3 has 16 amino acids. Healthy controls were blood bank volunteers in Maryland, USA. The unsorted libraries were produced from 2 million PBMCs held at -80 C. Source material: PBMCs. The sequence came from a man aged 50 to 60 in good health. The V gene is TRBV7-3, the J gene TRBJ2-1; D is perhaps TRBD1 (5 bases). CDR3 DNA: TGTGCCAGCAGCTTAATAGCAGGGTTGTCCTACAATGAGCAGTTCTTC. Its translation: CASSLIAGLSYNEQFF.